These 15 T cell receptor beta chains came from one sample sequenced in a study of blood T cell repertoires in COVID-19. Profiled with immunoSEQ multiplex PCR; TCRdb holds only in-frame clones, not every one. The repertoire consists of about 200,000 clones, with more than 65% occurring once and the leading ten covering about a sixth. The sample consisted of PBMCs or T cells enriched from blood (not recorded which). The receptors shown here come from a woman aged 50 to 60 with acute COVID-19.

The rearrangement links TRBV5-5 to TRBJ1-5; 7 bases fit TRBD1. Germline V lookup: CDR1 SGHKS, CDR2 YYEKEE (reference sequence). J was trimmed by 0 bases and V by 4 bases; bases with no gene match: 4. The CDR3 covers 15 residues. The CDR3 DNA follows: TGTGCCAGCAGCCGGGACAGTCTTAGCAATCAGCCCCAGCATTTT. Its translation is CASSRDSLSNQPQHF. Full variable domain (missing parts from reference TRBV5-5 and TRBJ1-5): DAGVTQSPTHLIKTRGQQVTLRCSPISGHKSVSWYQQVLGQGPQFIFQYYEKEERGRGNFPDRFSARQFPNYSSELNVNALLLGDSALYLCASSRDSLSNQPQHFGDGTRLSIL.

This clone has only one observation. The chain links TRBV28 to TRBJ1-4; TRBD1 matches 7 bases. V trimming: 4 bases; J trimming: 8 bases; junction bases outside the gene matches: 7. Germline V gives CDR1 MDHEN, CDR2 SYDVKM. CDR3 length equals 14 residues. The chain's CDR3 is CASSYRQGREKLFF. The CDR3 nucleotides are TGTGCCAGCAGTTACCGACAGGGTCGGGAAAAACTGTTTTTT.

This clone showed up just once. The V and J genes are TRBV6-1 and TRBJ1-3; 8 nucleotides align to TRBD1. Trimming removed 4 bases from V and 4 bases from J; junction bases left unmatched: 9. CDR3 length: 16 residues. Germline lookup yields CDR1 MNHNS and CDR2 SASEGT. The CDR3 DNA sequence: TGTGCCAGCAGTGCTAGCTGGACAGGGAGGGGAAACACCATATATTTT. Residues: CASSASWTGRGNTIYF.

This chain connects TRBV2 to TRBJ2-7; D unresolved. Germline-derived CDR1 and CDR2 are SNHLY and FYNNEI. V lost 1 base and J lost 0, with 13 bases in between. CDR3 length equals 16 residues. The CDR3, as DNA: TGTGCCAGCAGTGAAGAGGAAGTATACAGCTCCTACGAGCAGTACGTC. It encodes CASSEEEVYSSYEQYV.

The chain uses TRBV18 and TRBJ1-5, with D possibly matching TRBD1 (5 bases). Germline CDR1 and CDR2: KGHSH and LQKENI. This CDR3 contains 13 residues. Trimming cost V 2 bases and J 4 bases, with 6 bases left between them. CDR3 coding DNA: TGTGCCAGCTCACCAACAGGTAATCAGCCCCAGCATTTT. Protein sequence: CASSPTGNQPQHF.

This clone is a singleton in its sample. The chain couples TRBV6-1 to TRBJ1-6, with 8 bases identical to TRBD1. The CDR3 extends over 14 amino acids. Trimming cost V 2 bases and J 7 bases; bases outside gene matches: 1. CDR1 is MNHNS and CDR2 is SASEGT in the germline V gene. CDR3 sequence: CASSEQGANSPLHF. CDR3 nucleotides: TGTGCCAGCAGTGAACAGGGGGCGAATTCACCCCTCCACTTT.

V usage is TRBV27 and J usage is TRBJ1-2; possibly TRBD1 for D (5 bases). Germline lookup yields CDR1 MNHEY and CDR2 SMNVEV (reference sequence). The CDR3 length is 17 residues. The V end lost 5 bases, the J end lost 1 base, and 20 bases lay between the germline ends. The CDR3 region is CASSPQPRAGVNYGYTF. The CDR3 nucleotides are TGTGCCAGCAGTCCCCAGCCCAGGGCAGGCGTTAACTATGGCTACACCTTC.

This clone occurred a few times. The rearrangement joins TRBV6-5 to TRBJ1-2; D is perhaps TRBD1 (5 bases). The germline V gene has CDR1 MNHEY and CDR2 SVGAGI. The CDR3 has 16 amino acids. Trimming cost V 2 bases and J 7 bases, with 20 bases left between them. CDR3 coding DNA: TGTGCCAGCAGTTACAGGGACTCGCGGGGGTTGGCTGGCTACACCTTC. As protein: CASSYRDSRGLAGYTF.

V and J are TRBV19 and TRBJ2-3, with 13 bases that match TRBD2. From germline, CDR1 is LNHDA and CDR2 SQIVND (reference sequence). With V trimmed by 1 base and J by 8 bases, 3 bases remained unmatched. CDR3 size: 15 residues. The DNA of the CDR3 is TGTGCCAGTAGTATAGGGACTAGCGGGGGAAGTACGCAGTATTTT. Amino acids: CASSIGTSGGSTQYF.

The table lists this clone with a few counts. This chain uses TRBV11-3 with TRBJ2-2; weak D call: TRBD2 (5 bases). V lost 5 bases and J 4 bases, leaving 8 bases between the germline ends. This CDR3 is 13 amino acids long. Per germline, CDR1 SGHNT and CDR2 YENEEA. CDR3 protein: CASSPGSTGELFF. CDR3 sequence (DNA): TGTGCCAGCAGCCCGGGGTCCACCGGGGAGCTGTTTTTT.

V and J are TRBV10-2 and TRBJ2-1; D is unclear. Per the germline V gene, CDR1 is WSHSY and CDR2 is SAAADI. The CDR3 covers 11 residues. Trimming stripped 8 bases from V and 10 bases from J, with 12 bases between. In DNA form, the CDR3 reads TGCGCCAGCGAAATAGTGGGCGAGCAGTTCTTC. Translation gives CASEIVGEQFF.

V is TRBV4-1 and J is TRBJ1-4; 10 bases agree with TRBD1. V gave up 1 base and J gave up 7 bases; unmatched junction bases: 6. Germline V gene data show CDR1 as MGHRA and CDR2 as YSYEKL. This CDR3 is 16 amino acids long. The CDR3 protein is CASSQGPGQGGEKLFF. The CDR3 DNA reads TGCGCCAGCAGCCAAGGGCCAGGACAGGGGGGTGAAAAACTGTTTTTT.

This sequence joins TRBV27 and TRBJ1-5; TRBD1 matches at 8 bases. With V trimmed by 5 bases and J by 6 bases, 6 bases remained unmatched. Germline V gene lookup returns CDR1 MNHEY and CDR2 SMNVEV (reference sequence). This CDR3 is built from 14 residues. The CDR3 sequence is CASSPGQVVQPQHF. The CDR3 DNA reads TGTGCCAGCAGTCCGGGACAGGTAGTTCAGCCCCAGCATTTT.

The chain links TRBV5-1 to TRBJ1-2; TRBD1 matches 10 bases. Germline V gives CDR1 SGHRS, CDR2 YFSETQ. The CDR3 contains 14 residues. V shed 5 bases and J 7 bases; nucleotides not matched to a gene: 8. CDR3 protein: CASRSGTGEAGYTF. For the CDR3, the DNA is TGCGCCAGCAGGTCCGGGACAGGGGAGGCTGGCTACACCTTC.

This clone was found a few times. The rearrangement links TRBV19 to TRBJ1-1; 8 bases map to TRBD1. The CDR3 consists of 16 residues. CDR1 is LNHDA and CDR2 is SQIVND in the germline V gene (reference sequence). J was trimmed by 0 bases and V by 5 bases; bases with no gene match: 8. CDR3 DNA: TGTGCCAGTAGTCTAGGGACAGGTTTTATGAACACTGAAGCTTTCTTT. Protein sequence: CASSLGTGFMNTEAFF.